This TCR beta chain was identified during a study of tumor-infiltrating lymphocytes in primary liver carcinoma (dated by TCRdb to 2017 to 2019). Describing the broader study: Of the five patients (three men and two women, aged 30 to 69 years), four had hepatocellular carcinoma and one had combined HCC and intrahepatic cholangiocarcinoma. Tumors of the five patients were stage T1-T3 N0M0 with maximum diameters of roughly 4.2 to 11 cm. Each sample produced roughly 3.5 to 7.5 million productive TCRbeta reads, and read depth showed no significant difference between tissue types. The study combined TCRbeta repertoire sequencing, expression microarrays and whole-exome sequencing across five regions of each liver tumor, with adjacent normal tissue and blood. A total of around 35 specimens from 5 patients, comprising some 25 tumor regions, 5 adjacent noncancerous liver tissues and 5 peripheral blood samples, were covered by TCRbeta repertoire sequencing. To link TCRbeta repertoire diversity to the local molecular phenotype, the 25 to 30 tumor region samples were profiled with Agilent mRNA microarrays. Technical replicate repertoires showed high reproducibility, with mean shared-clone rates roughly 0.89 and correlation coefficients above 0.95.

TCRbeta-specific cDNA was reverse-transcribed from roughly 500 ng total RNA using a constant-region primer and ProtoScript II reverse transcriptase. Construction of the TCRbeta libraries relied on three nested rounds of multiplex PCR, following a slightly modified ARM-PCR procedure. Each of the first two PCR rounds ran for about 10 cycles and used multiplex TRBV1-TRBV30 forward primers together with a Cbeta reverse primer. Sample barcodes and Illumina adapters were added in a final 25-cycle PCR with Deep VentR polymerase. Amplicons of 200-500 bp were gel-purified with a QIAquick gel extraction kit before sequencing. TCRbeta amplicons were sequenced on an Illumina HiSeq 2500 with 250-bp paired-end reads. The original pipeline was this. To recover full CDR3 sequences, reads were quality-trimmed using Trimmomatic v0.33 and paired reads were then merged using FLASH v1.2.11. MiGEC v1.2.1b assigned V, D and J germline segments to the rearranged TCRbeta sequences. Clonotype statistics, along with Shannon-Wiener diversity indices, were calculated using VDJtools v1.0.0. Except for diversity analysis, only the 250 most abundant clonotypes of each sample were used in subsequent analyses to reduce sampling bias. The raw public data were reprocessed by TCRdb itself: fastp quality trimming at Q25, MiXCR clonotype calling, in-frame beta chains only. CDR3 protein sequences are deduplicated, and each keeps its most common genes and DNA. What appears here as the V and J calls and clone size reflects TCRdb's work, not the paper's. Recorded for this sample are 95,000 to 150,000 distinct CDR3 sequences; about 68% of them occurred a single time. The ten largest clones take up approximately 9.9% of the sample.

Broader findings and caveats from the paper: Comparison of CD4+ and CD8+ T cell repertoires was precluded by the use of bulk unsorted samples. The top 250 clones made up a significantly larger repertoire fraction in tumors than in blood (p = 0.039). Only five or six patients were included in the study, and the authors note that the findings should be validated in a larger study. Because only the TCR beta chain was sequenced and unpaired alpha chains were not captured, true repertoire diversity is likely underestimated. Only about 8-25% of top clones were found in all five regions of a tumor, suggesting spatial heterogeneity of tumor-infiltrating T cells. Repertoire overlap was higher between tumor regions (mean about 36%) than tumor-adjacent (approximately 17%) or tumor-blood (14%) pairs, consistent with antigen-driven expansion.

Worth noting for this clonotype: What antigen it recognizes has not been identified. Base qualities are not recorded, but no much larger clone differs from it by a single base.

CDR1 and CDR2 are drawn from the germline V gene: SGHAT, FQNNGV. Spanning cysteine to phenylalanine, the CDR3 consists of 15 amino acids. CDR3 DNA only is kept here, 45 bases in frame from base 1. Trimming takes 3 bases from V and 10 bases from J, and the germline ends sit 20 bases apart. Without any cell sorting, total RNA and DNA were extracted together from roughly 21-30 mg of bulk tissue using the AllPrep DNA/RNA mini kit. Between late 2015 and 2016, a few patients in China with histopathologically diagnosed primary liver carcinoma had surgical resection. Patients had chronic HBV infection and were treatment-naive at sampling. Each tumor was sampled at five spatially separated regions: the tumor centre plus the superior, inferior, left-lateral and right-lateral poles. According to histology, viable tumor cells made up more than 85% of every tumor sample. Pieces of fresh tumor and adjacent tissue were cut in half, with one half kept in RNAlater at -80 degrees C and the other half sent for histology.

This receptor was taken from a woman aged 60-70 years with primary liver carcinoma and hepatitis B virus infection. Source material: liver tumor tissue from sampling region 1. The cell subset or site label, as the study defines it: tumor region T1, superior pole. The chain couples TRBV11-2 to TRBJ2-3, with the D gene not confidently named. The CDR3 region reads CASSFDLGHTFSQYF. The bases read TGTGCCAGCAGCTTTGATCTGGGTCACACGTTCTCGCAGTATTTT.